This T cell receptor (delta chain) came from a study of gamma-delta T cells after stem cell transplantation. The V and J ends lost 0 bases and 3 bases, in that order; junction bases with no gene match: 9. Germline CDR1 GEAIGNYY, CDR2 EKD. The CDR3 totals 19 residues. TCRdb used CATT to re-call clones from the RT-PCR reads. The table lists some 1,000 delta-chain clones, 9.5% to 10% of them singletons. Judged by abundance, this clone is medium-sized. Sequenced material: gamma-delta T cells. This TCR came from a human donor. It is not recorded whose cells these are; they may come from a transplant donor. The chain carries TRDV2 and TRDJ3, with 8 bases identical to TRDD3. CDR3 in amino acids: CACDTVGILRDWDTRQMFF. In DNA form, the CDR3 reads TGTGCCTGTGACACCGTGGGGATACTACGGGACTGGGACACCCGACAGATGTTTTTC.